The sequence of this T cell receptor (beta chain) was determined in a study of breast tumors, draining lymph nodes, adjacent tissues. The germline V gene has CDR1 DFQATT and CDR2 SNEGSKA (reference sequence). The V end lost 4 bases, the J end lost 0 bases, and 25 bases lay between the germline ends. The CDR3 has 19 amino acids. TCRdb reprocessed the multiplex PCR reads with MiXCR, giving one entry per CDR3 protein. Of 45,000 or so distinct CDR3 sequences listed, 20% to 25% are singletons. Ten or more counts support this clonotype. The clonotype was recovered from a female donor with breast cancer. Some clones in this sample may be carry-over from other donors' samples. The gene calls are TRBV20-1 and TRBJ1-3; a weak D match, TRBD1 (6 bases). Sequencing input: breast tumor tissue. Written as DNA, the CDR3 is TGCAGTGCTAAGCCCCACGCGGGATCAGGGGTGACCTCTGGAAACACCATATATTTT. Protein product: CSAKPHAGSGVTSGNTIYF.